The TCR beta chain described here comes from a study of T cells after yellow fever vaccination. This clonotype was seen repeatedly, ten times or more. V was clipped by 2 bases and J by 7 bases; unmatched bases: 0. The germline V gene encodes CDR1 MNHEY and CDR2 SVGEGT. The CDR3 runs 15 residues. A single record per CDR3 protein comes from TCRdb applying MiXCR to the 5' RACE reads. Of 100,000 to 150,000 distinct CDR3 sequences listed, 6.5% to 8% are singletons. This sequence joins TRBV6-2 or TRBV6-3 and TRBJ2-1, with 15 bases identical to TRBD2. The input for sequencing was CD4+ T cells sorted from PBMCs, taken 10 days after the first yellow fever vaccination. This receptor was obtained from a man aged 18 to 30 who received the YFV17D yellow fever vaccine. The CDR3 DNA reads as TGTGCCAGCAGTTACGGACTAGCGGGGGGGAATGAGCAGTTCTTC. Translated, it gives CASSYGLAGGNEQFF.